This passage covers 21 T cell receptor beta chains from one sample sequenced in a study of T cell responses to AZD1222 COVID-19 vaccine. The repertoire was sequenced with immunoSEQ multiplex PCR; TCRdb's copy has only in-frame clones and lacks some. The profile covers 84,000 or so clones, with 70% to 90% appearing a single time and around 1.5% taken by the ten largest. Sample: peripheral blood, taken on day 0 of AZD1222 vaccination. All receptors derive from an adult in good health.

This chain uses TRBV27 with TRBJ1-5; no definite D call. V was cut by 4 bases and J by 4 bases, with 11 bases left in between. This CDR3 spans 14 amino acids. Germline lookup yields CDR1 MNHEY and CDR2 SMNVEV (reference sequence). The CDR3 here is CASSWSFSNQPQHF. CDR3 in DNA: TGTGCCAGCAGTTGGAGTTTTTCTAATCAGCCCCAGCATTTT.

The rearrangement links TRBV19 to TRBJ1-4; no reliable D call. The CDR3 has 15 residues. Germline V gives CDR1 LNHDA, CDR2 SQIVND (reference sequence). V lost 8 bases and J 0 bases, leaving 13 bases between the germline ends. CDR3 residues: CASLSQTATNEKLFF. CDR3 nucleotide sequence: TGTGCCAGTCTTTCACAGACTGCAACTAATGAAAAACTGTTTTTT.

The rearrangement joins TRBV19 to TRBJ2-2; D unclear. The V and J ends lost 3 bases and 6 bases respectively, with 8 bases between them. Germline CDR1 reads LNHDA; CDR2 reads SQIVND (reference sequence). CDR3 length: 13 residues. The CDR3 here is CASSMGWAGELFF. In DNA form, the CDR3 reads TGTGCCAGTAGTATGGGTTGGGCCGGGGAGCTGTTTTTT.

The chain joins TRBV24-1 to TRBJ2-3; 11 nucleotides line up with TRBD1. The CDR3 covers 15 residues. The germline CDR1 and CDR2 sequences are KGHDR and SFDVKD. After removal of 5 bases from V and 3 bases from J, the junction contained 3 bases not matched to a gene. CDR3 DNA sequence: TGTGCCACCAGTGGGACAGGGGGCGGAACAGATACGCAGTATTTT. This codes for CATSGTGGGTDTQYF.

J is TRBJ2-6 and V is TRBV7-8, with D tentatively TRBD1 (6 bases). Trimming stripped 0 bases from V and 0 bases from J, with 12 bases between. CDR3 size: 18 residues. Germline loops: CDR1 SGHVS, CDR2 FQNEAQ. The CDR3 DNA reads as TGTGCCAGCAGCTTAGCCACAGGGAGAGGCTCTGGGGCCAACGTCCTGACTTTC. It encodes CASSLATGRGSGANVLTF.

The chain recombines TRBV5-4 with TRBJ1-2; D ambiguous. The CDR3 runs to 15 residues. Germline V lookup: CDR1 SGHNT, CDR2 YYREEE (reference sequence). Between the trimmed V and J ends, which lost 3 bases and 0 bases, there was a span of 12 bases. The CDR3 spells CASSYPGGANYGYTF. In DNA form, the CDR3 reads TGTGCCAGCAGCTACCCGGGCGGAGCTAACTATGGCTACACCTTC.

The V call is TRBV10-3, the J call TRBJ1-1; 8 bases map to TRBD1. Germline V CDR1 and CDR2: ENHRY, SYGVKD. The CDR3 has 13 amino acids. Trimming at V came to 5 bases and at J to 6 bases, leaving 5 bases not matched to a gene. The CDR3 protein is CAISSQGAAEAFF. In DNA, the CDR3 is TGTGCCATCAGTTCCCAGGGGGCCGCTGAAGCTTTCTTT.

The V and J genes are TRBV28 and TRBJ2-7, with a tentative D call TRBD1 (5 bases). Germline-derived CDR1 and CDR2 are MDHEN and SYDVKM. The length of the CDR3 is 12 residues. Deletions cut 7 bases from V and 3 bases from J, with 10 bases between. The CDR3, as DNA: TGTGCCAGCACTGACAGAATCTACGAGCAGTACTTC. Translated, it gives CASTDRIYEQYF. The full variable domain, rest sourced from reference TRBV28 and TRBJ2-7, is DVKVTQSSRYLVKRTGEKVFLECVQDMDHENMFWYRQDPGLGLRLIYFSYDVKMKEKGDIPEGYSVSREKKERFSLILESASTNQTSMYLCASTDRIYEQYFGPGTRLTVT.

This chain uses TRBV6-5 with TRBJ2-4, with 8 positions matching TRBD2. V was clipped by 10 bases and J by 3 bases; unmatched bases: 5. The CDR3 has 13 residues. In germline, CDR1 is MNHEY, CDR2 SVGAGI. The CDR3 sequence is CATQAGVKNIQYF. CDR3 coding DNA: TGTGCCACTCAAGCGGGAGTCAAAAACATTCAGTACTTC.

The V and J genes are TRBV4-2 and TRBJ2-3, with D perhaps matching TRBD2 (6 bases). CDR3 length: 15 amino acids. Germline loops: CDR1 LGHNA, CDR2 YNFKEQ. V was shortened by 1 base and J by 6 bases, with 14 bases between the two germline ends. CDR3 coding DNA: TGTGCCAGCAGCCAAGGGGACGGGGCGGGGGATACGCAGTATTTT. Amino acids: CASSQGDGAGDTQYF.

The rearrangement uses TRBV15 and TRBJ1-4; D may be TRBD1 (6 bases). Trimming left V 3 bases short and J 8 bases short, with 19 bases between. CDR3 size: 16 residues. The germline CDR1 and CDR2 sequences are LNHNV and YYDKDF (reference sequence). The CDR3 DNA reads TGTGCCACCAGCAGCAATTCGGACAGCAGAAACGAAAAACTGTTTTTT. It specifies CATSSNSDSRNEKLFF. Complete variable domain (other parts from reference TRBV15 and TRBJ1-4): DAMVIQNPRYQVTQFGKPVTLSCSQTLNHNVMYWYQQKSSQAPKLLFHYYDKDFNNEADTPDNFQSRRPNTSFCFLDIRSPGLGDTAMYLCATSSNSDSRNEKLFFGSGTQLSVL.

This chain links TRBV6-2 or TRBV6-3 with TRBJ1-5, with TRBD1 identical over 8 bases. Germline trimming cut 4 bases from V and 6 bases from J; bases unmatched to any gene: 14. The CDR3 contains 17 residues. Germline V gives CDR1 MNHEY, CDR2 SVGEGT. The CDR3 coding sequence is TGTGCCAGCAGTTTCGACAGGGGAAGAGGTTACGGTCAGCCCCAGCATTTT. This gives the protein CASSFDRGRGYGQPQHF.

Written as DNA, the CDR3 is TGTGCCAGTAGTTTACTCCCGGGACAGGGGTTCGGGGGCTACACCTTC. This codes for CASSLLPGQGFGGYTF. This rearrangement joins TRBV19 to TRBJ1-2, with 10 bases matching TRBD1. The CDR3 consists of 16 residues. V lost 5 bases to trimming and J lost 8 bases; unmatched junction nucleotides: 14. Per germline, CDR1 LNHDA and CDR2 SQIVND (reference sequence).

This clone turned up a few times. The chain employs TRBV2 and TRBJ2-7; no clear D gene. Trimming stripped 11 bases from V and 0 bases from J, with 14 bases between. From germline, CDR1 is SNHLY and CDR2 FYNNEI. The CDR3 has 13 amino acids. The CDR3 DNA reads TGTGCCGCCCGTCCGAGCCCCTCCTACGAGCAGTACTTC. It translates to CAARPSPSYEQYF.

CDR3 DNA sequence: TGTGCCAGCAGCCGTGGGGCCCCGGGCACTAATGAAAAACTGTTTTTT. Encoded protein: CASSRGAPGTNEKLFF. This chain connects TRBV7-6 to TRBJ1-4, with D possibly TRBD1 on 5 matching bases. V was pared by 5 bases and J by 2 bases, with 15 bases between. The CDR3 spans 16 residues. Germline V lookup: CDR1 SGHVS, CDR2 FNYEAQ.

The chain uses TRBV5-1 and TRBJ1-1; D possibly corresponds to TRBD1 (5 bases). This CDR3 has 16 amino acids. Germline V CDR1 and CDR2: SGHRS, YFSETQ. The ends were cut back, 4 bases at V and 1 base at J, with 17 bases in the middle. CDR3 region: CASSLGGGRSNTEAFF. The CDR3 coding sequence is TGCGCCAGCAGCCTGGGGGGTGGGCGGTCGAACACTGAAGCTTTCTTT. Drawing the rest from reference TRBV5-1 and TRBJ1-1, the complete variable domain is KAGVTQTPRYLIKTRGQQVTLSCSPISGHRSVSWYQQTPGQGLQFLFEYFSETQRNKGNFPGRFSGRQFSNSRSEMNVSTLELGDSALYLCASSLGGGRSNTEAFFGQGTRLTVV.

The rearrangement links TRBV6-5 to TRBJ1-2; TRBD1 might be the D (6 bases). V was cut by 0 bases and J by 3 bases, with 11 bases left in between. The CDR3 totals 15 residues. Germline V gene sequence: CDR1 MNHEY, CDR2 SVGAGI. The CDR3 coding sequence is TGTGCCAGCAGTTACTCAGGGAACAGGGACTATGGCTACACCTTC. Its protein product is CASSYSGNRDYGYTF.

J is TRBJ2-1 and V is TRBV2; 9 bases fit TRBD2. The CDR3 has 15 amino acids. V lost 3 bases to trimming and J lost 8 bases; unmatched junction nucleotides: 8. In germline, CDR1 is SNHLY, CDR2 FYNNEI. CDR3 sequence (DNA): TGTGCCAGCAGTGATCAGGCGGGAGGGCGGGATGAGCAGTTCTTC. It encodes CASSDQAGGRDEQFF.

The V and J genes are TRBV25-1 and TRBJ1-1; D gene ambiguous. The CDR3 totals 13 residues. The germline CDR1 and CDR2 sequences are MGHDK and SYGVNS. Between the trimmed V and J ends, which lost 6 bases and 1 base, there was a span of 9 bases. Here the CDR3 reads CASRLGRNTEAFF. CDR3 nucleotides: TGTGCCAGCAGGTTAGGAAGGAACACTGAAGCTTTCTTT.

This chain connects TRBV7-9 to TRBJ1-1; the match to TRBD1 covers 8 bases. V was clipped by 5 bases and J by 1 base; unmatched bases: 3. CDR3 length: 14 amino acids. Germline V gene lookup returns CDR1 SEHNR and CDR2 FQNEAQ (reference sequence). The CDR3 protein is CASSLQGGNTEAFF. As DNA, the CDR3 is TGTGCCAGCAGCCTACAGGGGGGGAACACTGAAGCTTTCTTT. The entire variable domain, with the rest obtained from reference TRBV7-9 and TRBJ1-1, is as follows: DTGVSQNPRHKITKRGQNVTFRCDPISEHNRLYWYRQTLGQGPEFLTYFQNEAQLEKSRLLSDRFSAERPKGSFSTLEIQRTEQGDSAMYLCASSLQGGNTEAFFGQGTRLTVV.

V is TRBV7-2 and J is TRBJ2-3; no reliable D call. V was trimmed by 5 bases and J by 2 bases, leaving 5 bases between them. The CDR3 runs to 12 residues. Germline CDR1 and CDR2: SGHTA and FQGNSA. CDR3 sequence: CASSTYTDTQYF. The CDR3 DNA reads TGTGCCAGCAGCACTTACACAGATACGCAGTATTTT.